The clone carrying this T cell receptor (beta chain) was detected once. This sample was included in a study of blood T cell repertoires in COVID-19. Study details: The United States, Italy and Spain provided the acute and convalescent COVID-19 samples. The analysed material was cDNA or gDNA that came from T cells, B-cell-depleted T cells, or PBMCs.

The CDR3 runs 19 residues. With V trimmed by 3 bases and J by 0 bases, 10 bases remained unmatched. Per the germline V gene, CDR1 is KGHSH and CDR2 is LQKENI. As originally analysed: How many nucleated cells were present was estimated from reference gene primer amplification. Measured with immunoSEQ multiplex PCR; TCRdb has only the in-frame clones, and not every one. V, J and clone size are taken as reported in that table, and D and trimming were inferred from the DNA itself. The sample includes approximately 250,000 clones, over 80% seen only once; the top ten take more than 5%. The sequence came from a human donor in a cohort sampled during active COVID-19. The chain has TRBV18 and TRBJ1-6, with 8 bases matching TRBD1. The sequenced sample was peripheral blood. DNA of the CDR3: TGTGCCAGCTCACCCCTCCCACGACAGGGGAGCTCCTATAATTCACCCCTCCACTTT. Protein product: CASSPLPRQGSSYNSPLHF.